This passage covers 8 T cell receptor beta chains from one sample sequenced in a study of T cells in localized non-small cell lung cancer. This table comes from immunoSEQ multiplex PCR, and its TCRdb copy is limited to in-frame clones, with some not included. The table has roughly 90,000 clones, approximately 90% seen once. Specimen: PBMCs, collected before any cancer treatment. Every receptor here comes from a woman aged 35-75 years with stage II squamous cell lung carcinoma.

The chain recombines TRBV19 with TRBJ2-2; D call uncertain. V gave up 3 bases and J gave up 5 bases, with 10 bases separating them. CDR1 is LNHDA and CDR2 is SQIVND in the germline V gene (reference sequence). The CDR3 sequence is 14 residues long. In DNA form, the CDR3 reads TGTGCCAGTAGTATCAATTGGGGTACCGGGGAGCTGTTTTTT. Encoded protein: CASSINWGTGELFF. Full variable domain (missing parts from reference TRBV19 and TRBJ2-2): DGGITQSPKYLFRKEGQNVTLSCEQNLNHDAMYWYRQDPGQGLRLIYYSQIVNDFQKGDIAEGYSVSREKKESFPLTVTSAQKNPTAFYLCASSINWGTGELFFGEGSRLTVL.

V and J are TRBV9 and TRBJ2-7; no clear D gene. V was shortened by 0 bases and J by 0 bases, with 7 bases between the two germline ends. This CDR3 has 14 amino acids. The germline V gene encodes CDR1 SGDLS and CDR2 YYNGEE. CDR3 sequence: CASSVGQTSYEQYF. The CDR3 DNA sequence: TGTGCCAGCAGCGTAGGTCAGACCTCCTACGAGCAGTACTTC.

Here the CDR3 DNA reads TGTGCCAGTAGTACTTTTGCCGGGACGTCTGAAGCTTTCTTT. It codes for CASSTFAGTSEAFF. The chain has TRBV19 and TRBJ1-1; D is perhaps TRBD1 (5 bases). Looked up from germline, CDR1 is LNHDA and CDR2 is SQIVND (reference sequence). The CDR3 loop spans 14 amino acids. Trimming removed 4 bases at V and 6 bases at J, with 15 bases between.

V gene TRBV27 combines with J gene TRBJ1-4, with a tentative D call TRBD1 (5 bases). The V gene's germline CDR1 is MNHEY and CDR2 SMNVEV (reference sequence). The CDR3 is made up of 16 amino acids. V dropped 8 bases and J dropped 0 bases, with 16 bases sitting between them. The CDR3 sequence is CASRRKTGATNEKLFF. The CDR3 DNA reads TGTGCCAGCCGAAGGAAAACAGGCGCAACTAATGAAAAACTGTTTTTT. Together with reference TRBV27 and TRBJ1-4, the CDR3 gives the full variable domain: EAQVTQNPRYLITVTGKKLTVTCSQNMNHEYMSWYRQDPGLGLRQIYYSMNVEVTDKGDVPEGYKVSRKEKRNFPLILESPSPNQTSLYFCASRRKTGATNEKLFFGSGTQLSVL.

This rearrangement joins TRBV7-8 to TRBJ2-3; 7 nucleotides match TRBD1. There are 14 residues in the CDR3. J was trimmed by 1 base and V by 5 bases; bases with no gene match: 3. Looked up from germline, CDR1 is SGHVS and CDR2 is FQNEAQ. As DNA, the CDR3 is TGTGCCAGCAGCATCACAGGGGGCACAGATACGCAGTATTTT. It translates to CASSITGGTDTQYF.

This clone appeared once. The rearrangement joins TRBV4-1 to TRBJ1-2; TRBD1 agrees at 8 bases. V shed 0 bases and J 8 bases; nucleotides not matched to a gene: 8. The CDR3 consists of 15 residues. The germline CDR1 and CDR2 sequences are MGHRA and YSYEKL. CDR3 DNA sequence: TGCGCCAGCAGCCAAGAGGGGACAGGTATCGGGGGCTACACCTTC. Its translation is CASSQEGTGIGGYTF.

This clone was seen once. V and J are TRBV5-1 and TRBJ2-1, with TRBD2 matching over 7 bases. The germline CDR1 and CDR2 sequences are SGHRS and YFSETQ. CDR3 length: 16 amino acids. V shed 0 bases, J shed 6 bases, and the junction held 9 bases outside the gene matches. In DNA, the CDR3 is TGCGCCAGCAGCTTGGCCGGAGGACTAGTGCTCAATGAGCAGTTCTTC. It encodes CASSLAGGLVLNEQFF. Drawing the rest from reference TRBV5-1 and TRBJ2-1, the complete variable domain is KAGVTQTPRYLIKTRGQQVTLSCSPISGHRSVSWYQQTPGQGLQFLFEYFSETQRNKGNFPGRFSGRQFSNSRSEMNVSTLELGDSALYLCASSLAGGLVLNEQFFGPGTRLTVL.

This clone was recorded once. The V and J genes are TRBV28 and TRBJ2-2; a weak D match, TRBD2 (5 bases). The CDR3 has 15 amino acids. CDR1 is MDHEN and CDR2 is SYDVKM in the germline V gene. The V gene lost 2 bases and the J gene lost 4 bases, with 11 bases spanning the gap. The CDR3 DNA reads TGTGCCAGCAGTTTAGGCCCTGCGGGCACCGGGGAGCTGTTTTTT. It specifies CASSLGPAGTGELFF.